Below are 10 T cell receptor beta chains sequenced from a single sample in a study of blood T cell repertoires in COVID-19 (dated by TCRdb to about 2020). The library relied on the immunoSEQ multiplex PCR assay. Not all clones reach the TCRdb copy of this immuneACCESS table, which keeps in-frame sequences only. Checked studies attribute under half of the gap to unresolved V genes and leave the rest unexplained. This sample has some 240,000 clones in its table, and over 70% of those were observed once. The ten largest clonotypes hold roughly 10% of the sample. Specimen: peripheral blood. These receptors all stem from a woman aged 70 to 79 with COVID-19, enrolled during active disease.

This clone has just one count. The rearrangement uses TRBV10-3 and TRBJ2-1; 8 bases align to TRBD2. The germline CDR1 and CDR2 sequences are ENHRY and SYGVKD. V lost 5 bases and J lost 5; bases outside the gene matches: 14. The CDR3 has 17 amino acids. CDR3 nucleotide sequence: TGTGCCATCAGTACCCCCCTGGGGCGGGAGGTGGACAATGAGCAGTTCTTC. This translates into CAISTPLGREVDNEQFF.

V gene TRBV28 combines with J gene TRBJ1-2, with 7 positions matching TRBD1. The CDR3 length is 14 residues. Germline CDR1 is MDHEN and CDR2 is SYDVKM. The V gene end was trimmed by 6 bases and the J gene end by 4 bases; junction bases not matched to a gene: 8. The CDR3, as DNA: TGTGCCAGCAGCTCTGGGACAGCCGCCTATGGCTACACCTTC. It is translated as CASSSGTAAYGYTF.

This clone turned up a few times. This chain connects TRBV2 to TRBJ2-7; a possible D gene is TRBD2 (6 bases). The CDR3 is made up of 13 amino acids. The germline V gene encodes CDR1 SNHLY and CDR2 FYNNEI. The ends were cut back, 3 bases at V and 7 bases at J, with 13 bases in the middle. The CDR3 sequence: CASSETQTREQYF. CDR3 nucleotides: TGTGCCAGCAGTGAGACCCAGACTAGGGAGCAGTACTTC.

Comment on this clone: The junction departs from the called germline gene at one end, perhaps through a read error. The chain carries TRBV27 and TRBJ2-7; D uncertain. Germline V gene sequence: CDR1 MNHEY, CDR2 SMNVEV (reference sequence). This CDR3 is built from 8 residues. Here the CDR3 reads CASSSRAF. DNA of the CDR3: TGTGCCAGCAGTAGTCGAGCCTTC.

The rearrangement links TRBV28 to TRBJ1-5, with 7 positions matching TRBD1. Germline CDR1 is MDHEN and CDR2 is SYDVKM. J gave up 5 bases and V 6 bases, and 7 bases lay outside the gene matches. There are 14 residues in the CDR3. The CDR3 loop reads CASSPGTDYQPQHF. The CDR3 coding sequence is TGTGCCAGCAGCCCCGGGACAGACTATCAGCCCCAGCATTTT.

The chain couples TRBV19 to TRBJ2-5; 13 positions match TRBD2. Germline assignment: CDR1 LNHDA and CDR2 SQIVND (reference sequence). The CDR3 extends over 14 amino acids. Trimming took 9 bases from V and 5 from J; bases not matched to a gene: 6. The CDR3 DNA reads TGTGCCAGCCGGACTAGCGGGGGTCCTGAGACCCAGTACTTC. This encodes CASRTSGGPETQYF.

This CDR3 reads CASSDTGQGDREQYF. In DNA form, the CDR3 reads TGTGCCAGCAGTGATACGGGACAAGGGGACCGGGAGCAGTACTTC. The rearrangement joins TRBV2 to TRBJ2-7, with D possibly being TRBD1 (6 bases). V was pared by 3 bases and J by 7 bases, with 19 bases between. The CDR3 is 15 amino acids. Germline V gives CDR1 SNHLY, CDR2 FYNNEI.

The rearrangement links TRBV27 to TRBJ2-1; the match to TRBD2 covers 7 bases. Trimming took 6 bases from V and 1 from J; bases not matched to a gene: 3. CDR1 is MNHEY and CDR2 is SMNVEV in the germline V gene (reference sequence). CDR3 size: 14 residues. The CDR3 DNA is TGTGCCAGCAGAGTTAGCGGGTCCTACAATGAGCAGTTCTTC. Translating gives CASRVSGSYNEQFF.

The CDR3 nucleotides are TGTGCCAGCTCACCACAGGATTTAGCGGGAGGGCCGAGGGAGACCCAGTACTTC. Protein product: CASSPQDLAGGPRETQYF. This sequence joins TRBV18 and TRBJ2-5, with 11 bases matching TRBD2. The J segment lost 5 bases and the V segment lost 1 base, leaving 12 bases of the junction unmatched. Germline CDR1 and CDR2: KGHSH and LQKENI. The CDR3 spans 18 residues.

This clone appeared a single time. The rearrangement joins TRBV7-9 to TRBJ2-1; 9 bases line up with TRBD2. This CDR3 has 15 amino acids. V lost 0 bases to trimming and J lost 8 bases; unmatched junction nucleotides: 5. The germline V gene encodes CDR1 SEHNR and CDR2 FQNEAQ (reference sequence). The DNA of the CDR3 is TGTGCCAGCAGCTTAGCGATAGGCGGGAGGGATGAGCAGTTCTTC. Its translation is CASSLAIGGRDEQFF.